This T cell receptor beta chain was captured by sequencing in a study of T cell clones after liver transplantation. Overall study: TCRbeta sequencing after a pre-transplant mixed lymphocyte reaction identified graft-donor-reactive clones, later tracked in post-transplant blood. HCV positivity affected three of eight recipients; the rest lacked autoimmune or viral indications. Findings of the study overall: Circulating graft-donor-reactive CD4 TCRbeta sequences fell significantly post-transplant in most of the 8 subjects. Graft donor-reactive T cells possibly entered the graft instead of undergoing deletion.

Trimming left V 2 bases short and J 5 bases short, with 18 bases between. This CDR3 has 16 amino acids. Germline CDR1 reads SNHLY; CDR2 reads FYNNEI. Clones were sequenced by immunoSEQ multiplex PCR, and TCRdb holds only the in-frame ones, with some missing. This sample has 51,000 or so clones, with roughly nine tenths found just once. A word on this clone: The antigen is unknown.

The clonotype originates from a human patient who received a liver transplant. Some T cells could come from the graft donor. This chain connects TRBV2 to TRBJ1-2; the D is unclear. The source material was CD8+ T cells from blood, sampled 12 months after liver transplant. The CDR3 spells CASSELRPLDRYGYTF. CDR3 DNA sequence: TGTGCCAGCAGTGAACTCCGGCCACTAGATAGGTATGGCTACACCTTC.